Below are 9 T cell receptor beta chains sequenced from a single sample in a study of CD8 T cells in Susac syndrome. Random hexamers primed reverse transcription of roughly 0.45 to 1 ug RNA. TCRdb called the immunoSEQ multiplex PCR reads again in MiXCR, with one record for every CDR3 protein. The data show approximately 190,000 distinct CDR3 sequences, with approximately 96% seen just once and 0.075% to 0.1% held by the top ten. The sample was CD4+ T cells from PBMCs. The receptors derive from a human donor with Susac syndrome.

The chain carries TRBV5-8 and TRBJ1-3, with D uncertain. The V end lost 2 bases, the J end lost 0 bases, and 6 bases lay between the germline ends. Germline V gene lookup returns CDR1 SGHTS and CDR2 YDEGEE. This CDR3 has 14 amino acids. CDR3 loop: CASSFEYSGNTIYF. For the CDR3, the DNA is TGTGCCAGCAGCTTTGAGTACTCTGGAAACACCATATATTTT.

The chain is built from TRBV7-3 and TRBJ2-7, with 9 positions matching TRBD2. The CDR3 runs 14 residues. The germline V gene encodes CDR1 SGHTA and CDR2 FQGTGA. Germline trimming cut 1 base from V and 5 bases from J; bases unmatched to any gene: 3. CDR3 DNA sequence: TGTGCCAGCAGCTTAATAGCGGGGGTCCACGAGCAGTACTTC. Translated, it gives CASSLIAGVHEQYF.

This clonotype was recorded only once. This sequence joins TRBV6-4 and TRBJ1-3, with D uncertain. In germline, CDR1 is MRHNA, CDR2 SNTAGT. The CDR3 spans 15 residues. Deletions cut 7 bases from V and 0 bases from J, with 13 bases between. CDR3 loop: CASKRGRSSGNTIYF. In nucleotides, the CDR3 is TGTGCCAGCAAGAGAGGACGGAGCTCTGGAAACACCATATATTTT.

The rearrangement uses TRBV14 and TRBJ2-3, with unresolved D. The germline CDR1 and CDR2 sequences are SGHDN and FVKESK. The CDR3 runs 16 residues. V gave up 0 bases and J gave up 0 bases, with 10 bases separating them. In nucleotides, the CDR3 is TGTGCCAGCAGCCAAGATTCGGCGCTAAGCACAGATACGCAGTATTTT. Its protein product is CASSQDSALSTDTQYF. The full variable domain, completed using reference TRBV14 and TRBJ2-3, is EAGVTQFPSHSVIEKGQTVTLRCDPISGHDNLYWYRRVMGKEIKFLLHFVKESKQDESGMPNNRFLAERTGGTYSTLKVQPAELEDSGVYFCASSQDSALSTDTQYFGPGTRLTVL.

The DNA for the CDR3 is TGTGCCAGCAGCCGGGGACAGGGCATTAACAATGAGCAGTTCTTC. Protein: CASSRGQGINNEQFF. V usage is TRBV7-2 and J usage is TRBJ2-1, with TRBD1 identical over 9 bases. CDR3 length: 15 amino acids. CDR1 and CDR2 (germline): SGHTA, FQGNSA. The trim removed 5 bases at V and 5 bases at J, leaving 7 bases unmatched.

This rearrangement joins TRBV12-3 or TRBV12-4 to TRBJ2-2; D perhaps matches TRBD1 (6 bases). This CDR3 comprises 13 residues. The V end lost 3 bases, the J end lost 5 bases, and 7 bases lay between the germline ends. In DNA, the CDR3 is TGTGCCAGCAGTTTGACAGGTACCGGGGAGCTGTTTTTT. Its translation: CASSLTGTGELFF.

With respect to this clonotype: One junction end disagrees with the germline gene, perhaps due to a read error. This chain joins TRBV7-7 and TRBJ2-1, with 8 bases fitting TRBD2. Germline V gene lookup returns CDR1 SSHAT and CDR2 FNYEAQ (reference sequence). CDR3 length: 18 amino acids. As DNA, the CDR3 is TGTGCTAGCAGCCTCCGTGAGGTCCGGGGGAGCGGGGGCAATGAGCAGTTCTTC. Translated, it gives CASSLREVRGSGGNEQFF.

The chain joins TRBV30 to TRBJ2-1; 7 bases agree with TRBD2. This CDR3 is 16 amino acids long. V was clipped by 1 base and J by 5 bases; unmatched bases: 11. Per the germline V gene, CDR1 is GTSNPN and CDR2 is SVGIG (reference sequence). The CDR3 DNA reads as TGTGCCTGGAGTGCTCCGTCGGGCGGGGGTAACAATGAGCAGTTCTTC. This gives the protein CAWSAPSGGGNNEQFF.

The rearrangement joins TRBV11-2 to TRBJ2-7, with D tentatively TRBD1 (5 bases). There are 13 residues in the CDR3. V lost 2 bases, J lost 3 bases, and 8 bases lay in between. Looked up from germline, CDR1 is SGHAT and CDR2 is FQNNGV. The CDR3 DNA sequence: TGTGCCAGCAGCTTATCAGGGATCTACGAGCAGTACTTC. Translation gives CASSLSGIYEQYF.